Presented here are 21 T cell receptor beta chains from one specimen sequenced in a study of CD8+ T cells in alopecia areata. RNA was isolated and reverse transcribed to cDNA, the sequencing template. Measured with immunoSEQ multiplex PCR; TCRdb has only the in-frame clones, and not every one. Of about 69,000 clones in the sample, approximately 61% were seen once. The specimen was CD8+ T cells sorted from blood, collected at week 0. These receptors originate from a human donor with alopecia areata.

This clone was detected a few times. The V call is TRBV30, the J call TRBJ2-1, with D possibly matching TRBD2 (5 bases). The CDR3 length is 14 residues. CDR1 GTSNPN and CDR2 SVGIG come from the germline V gene (reference sequence). Trimming took 4 bases from V and 9 from J, leaving 19 bases between them. CDR3 sequence reads: CAWTGLGAVVEQFF. CDR3 nucleotides: TGTGCCTGGACCGGGTTAGGAGCGGTTGTTGAGCAGTTCTTC. Drawing the rest from reference TRBV30 and TRBJ2-1, the complete variable domain is SQTIHQWPATLVQPVGSPLSLECTVEGTSNPNLYWYRQAAGRGLQLLFYSVGIGQISSEVPQNLSASRPQDRQFILSSKKLLLSDSGFYLCAWTGLGAVVEQFFGPGTRLTVL.

The chain uses TRBV30 and TRBJ1-4; D may be TRBD1 (6 bases). The CDR3 runs to 14 residues. CDR1 is GTSNPN and CDR2 is SVGIG in the germline V gene (reference sequence). Trimming took 0 bases from V and 4 from J, leaving 9 bases between them. In nucleotides, the CDR3 is TGTGCCTGGAGTGTGGCAGGGGTTAATGAAAAACTGTTTTTT. The encoded protein is CAWSVAGVNEKLFF.

V usage is TRBV7-9 and J usage is TRBJ2-7, with a tentative D call TRBD2 (6 bases). The CDR3 length is 13 residues. Germline CDR1 SEHNR, CDR2 FQNEAQ (reference sequence). The V end was cut by 6 bases, the J end by 3 bases, with 12 bases between. The CDR3 here is CASSVVGGYEQYF. The CDR3 DNA follows: TGTGCCAGCAGTGTCGTCGGGGGCTACGAGCAGTACTTC.

V is TRBV7-3 and J is TRBJ2-3; D gene unclear. The CDR3 runs to 15 residues. Between the trimmed V and J ends, which lost 5 bases and 1 base, there was a span of 13 bases. The germline gives CDR1 SGHTA, CDR2 FQGTGA. This CDR3 reads CASSPGSFRTDTQYF. The CDR3 nucleotides read TGTGCCAGCAGCCCAGGTTCCTTTCGCACAGATACGCAGTATTTT.

This clone was detected only once. The CDR3, as DNA: TGTGCCAGCAGCTTCGGACCGGACACTGAAGCTTTCTTT. Residues: CASSFGPDTEAFF. The genes are TRBV7-9 and TRBJ1-1; D not certain. The CDR3 is made up of 13 amino acids. Germline V CDR1 and CDR2: SEHNR, FQNEAQ (reference sequence). V lost 3 bases, J lost 3 bases, and 8 bases lay in between.

The genes are TRBV27 and TRBJ1-5; no clear D. The V and J ends lost 8 bases and 2 bases respectively, with 25 bases between them. The CDR3 is 18 amino acids. CDR1 is MNHEY and CDR2 is SMNVEV in the germline V gene (reference sequence). Written as DNA, the CDR3 is TGTGCCAGCCCCCAGGCGGGCCGGCGGGTAGTAGGCAATCAGCCCCAGCATTTT. Protein sequence: CASPQAGRRVVGNQPQHF.

The rearrangement links TRBV5-1 to TRBJ2-4; 11 nucleotides agree with TRBD2. Unmatched junction bases numbered 7, after V lost 0 bases and J lost 8 bases. CDR3 length: 16 residues. Germline V CDR1 and CDR2: SGHRS, YFSETQ. The CDR3 loop is CASSLGLAGFGDIQYF. CDR3 in DNA: TGCGCCAGCAGCTTGGGACTAGCGGGGTTCGGGGACATTCAGTACTTC.

The sample holds a few counts of this clone. The rearrangement links TRBV27 to TRBJ1-1; possibly TRBD1 for D (6 bases). Trimming removed 6 bases at V and 8 bases at J, with 10 bases between. The V gene's germline CDR1 is MNHEY and CDR2 SMNVEV (reference sequence). The CDR3 extends over 11 amino acids. The CDR3 DNA follows: TGTGCCAGCAGACTCGGACAGGAAGCTTTCTTT. It codes for CASRLGQEAFF.

This chain joins TRBV5-1 and TRBJ2-7, with 10 positions matching TRBD1. Germline assignment: CDR1 SGHRS and CDR2 YFSETQ. This CDR3 comprises 15 residues. The V and J ends lost 4 bases and 4 bases, in that order; junction bases with no gene match: 8. The CDR3 reads CASSRSGTGDYEQYF. For the CDR3, the DNA is TGCGCCAGCAGCCGATCCGGGACAGGGGATTACGAGCAGTACTTC.

This sequence joins TRBV7-9 and TRBJ2-6; no clear D gene. The ends were cut back, 5 bases at V and 7 bases at J, with 24 bases in the middle. This CDR3 is built from 18 residues. CDR1 SEHNR and CDR2 FQNEAQ come from the germline V gene (reference sequence). The CDR3 loop is CASSAETAPPWGANVLTF. CDR3 DNA sequence: TGTGCCAGCAGCGCGGAAACCGCACCACCCTGGGGTGCCAACGTCCTGACTTTC. Combining the CDR3 with reference TRBV7-9 and TRBJ2-6 gives the whole variable domain DTGVSQNPRHKITKRGQNVTFRCDPISEHNRLYWYRQTLGQGPEFLTYFQNEAQLEKSRLLSDRFSAERPKGSFSTLEIQRTEQGDSAMYLCASSAETAPPWGANVLTFGAGSRLTVL.

The V gene is TRBV29-1, the J gene TRBJ2-5; possibly TRBD1 for D (5 bases). Per germline, CDR1 SQVTM and CDR2 ANQGSEA. V dropped 6 bases and J dropped 6 bases, with 17 bases sitting between them. This CDR3 has 13 residues. The CDR3: CSVELVRVKTQYF. For the CDR3, the DNA is TGCAGCGTGGAACTGGTCAGGGTAAAGACCCAGTACTTC.

J is TRBJ2-1 and V is TRBV6-5, with D unclear. The CDR3 contains 15 residues. Trimming left V 5 bases short and J 1 base short, with 12 bases between. The germline CDR1 and CDR2 sequences are MNHEY and SVGAGI. CDR3 sequence reads: CASSALGGSYNEQFF. The DNA of the CDR3 is TGTGCCAGCAGTGCCTTAGGTGGTTCCTACAATGAGCAGTTCTTC.

J is TRBJ1-2 and V is TRBV29-1, with D perhaps TRBD1 (5 bases). The CDR3 contains 11 residues. Germline CDR1 is SQVTM and CDR2 is ANQGSEA. Here the CDR3 DNA reads TGCAGTGCCCCTGGGGGTAATGGCTACACCTTC. It translates to CSAPGGNGYTF.

The chain uses TRBV6-5 and TRBJ2-2, with no clear D. Between the trimmed V and J ends, which lost 0 bases and 6 bases, there was a span of 8 bases. Germline CDR1 MNHEY, CDR2 SVGAGI. The CDR3 has 14 amino acids. CDR3 DNA sequence: TGTGCCAGCAGTTACTCGAAAGGTCCCGGGGAGCTGTTTTTT. It yields the protein CASSYSKGPGELFF.

The chain recombines TRBV9 with TRBJ2-3; 7 nucleotides match TRBD2. CDR1 and CDR2 from the germline V gene are SGDLS and YYNGEE. J lost 5 bases, V lost 3 bases, and 9 bases had no gene match. The CDR3 extends over 15 amino acids. CDR3 residues: CASSGETSDRDTQYF. The CDR3 DNA follows: TGTGCCAGCAGCGGAGAAACTAGCGATCGAGATACGCAGTATTTT.

The chain joins TRBV7-9 to TRBJ2-7; D unclear. Germline V CDR1 and CDR2: SEHNR, FQNEAQ (reference sequence). Trimming removed 5 bases at V and 2 bases at J, with 13 bases between. This CDR3 is 14 amino acids long. Here the CDR3 DNA reads TGTGCCAGCAGCCCGCCCGGACGGGCCTACGAGCAGTACTTC. It specifies CASSPPGRAYEQYF.

This clone was recorded a few times. The V and J genes are TRBV7-8 and TRBJ1-4; D is ambiguous. This CDR3 spans 16 amino acids. Germline V gene data show CDR1 as SGHVS and CDR2 as FQNEAQ. V was trimmed by 5 bases and J by 7 bases, leaving 20 bases between them. The CDR3 DNA follows: TGTGCCAGCAGCCCAAATTGGGCTCTCTTGGGTGAAAAACTGTTTTTT. It codes for CASSPNWALLGEKLFF. Complete variable domain (other parts from reference TRBV7-8 and TRBJ1-4): GAGVSQSPRYKVAKRGQDVALRCDPISGHVSLFWYQQALGQGPEFLTYFQNEAQLDKSGLPSDRFFAERPEGSVSTLKIQRTQQEDSAVYLCASSPNWALLGEKLFFGSGTQLSVL.

The chain has TRBV4-3 and TRBJ1-1; D is possibly TRBD1 (5 bases). Germline loops: CDR1 LGHNA, CDR2 YSLEER. The V gene lost 0 bases and the J gene lost 4 bases, with 21 bases spanning the gap. There are 18 residues in the CDR3. The DNA for the CDR3 is TGCGCCAGCAGCCAAGATCTTGCGTTGTGGAATGGGGGCACTGAAGCTTTCTTT. The encoded protein is CASSQDLALWNGGTEAFF.

V gene TRBV27 combines with J gene TRBJ2-2, with TRBD2 matching over 11 bases. This CDR3 contains 16 residues. Germline V gives CDR1 MNHEY, CDR2 SMNVEV (reference sequence). Germline trimming cut 2 bases from V and 8 bases from J; bases unmatched to any gene: 7. CDR3: CASSLGLAGGLGELFF. CDR3 sequence (DNA): TGTGCCAGCAGTTTAGGCCTAGCGGGAGGCTTAGGGGAGCTGTTTTTT.

Here the CDR3 DNA reads TGCGCCAGCAGCTTGTCCGCTACCGGACTGAATGAAAAACTGTTTTTT. As protein: CASSLSATGLNEKLFF. The rearrangement uses TRBV5-1 and TRBJ1-4; unclear D gene. V lost 1 base and J lost 5, with 15 bases in between. Germline V gene lookup returns CDR1 SGHRS and CDR2 YFSETQ. The CDR3 is 16 residues long.

This clone was seen more than once but under ten times. The CDR3 reads CASSPDAGGTDTQYF. As DNA, the CDR3 is TGTGCCAGCAGTCCAGATGCGGGAGGGACAGATACGCAGTATTTT. The V gene is TRBV7-2, the J gene TRBJ2-3; 9 positions match TRBD2. The CDR3 runs 15 residues. In germline, CDR1 is SGHTA, CDR2 FQGNSA. Trimming removed 6 bases from V and 3 bases from J; junction bases left unmatched: 7.